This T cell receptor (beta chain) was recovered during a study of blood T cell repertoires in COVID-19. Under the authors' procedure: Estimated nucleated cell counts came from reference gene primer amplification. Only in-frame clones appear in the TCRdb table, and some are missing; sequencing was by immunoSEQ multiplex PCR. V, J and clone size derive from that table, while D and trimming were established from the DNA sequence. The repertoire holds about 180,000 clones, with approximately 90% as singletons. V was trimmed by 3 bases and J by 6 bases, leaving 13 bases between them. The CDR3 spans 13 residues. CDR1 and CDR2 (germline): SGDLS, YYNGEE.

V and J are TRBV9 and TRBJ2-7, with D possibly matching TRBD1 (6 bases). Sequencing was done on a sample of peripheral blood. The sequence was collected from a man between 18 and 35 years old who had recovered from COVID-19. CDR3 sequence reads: CASSAYLGGEQYF. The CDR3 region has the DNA TGTGCCAGCAGCGCGTACTTAGGGGGCGAGCAGTACTTC.